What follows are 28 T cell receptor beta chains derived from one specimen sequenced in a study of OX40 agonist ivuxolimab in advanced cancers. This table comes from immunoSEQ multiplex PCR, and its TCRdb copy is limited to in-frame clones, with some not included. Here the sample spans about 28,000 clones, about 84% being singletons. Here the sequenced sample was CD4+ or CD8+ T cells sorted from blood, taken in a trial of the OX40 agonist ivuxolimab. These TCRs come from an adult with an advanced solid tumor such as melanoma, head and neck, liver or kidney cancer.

The CDR3 DNA reads as TGTGCCAGCAGATTGCTAGCGGGACGGGCCGGGGAGCTGTTTTTT. Protein: CASRLLAGRAGELFF. V is TRBV28 and J is TRBJ2-2; 9 nucleotides align to TRBD2. CDR1 is MDHEN, CDR2 SYDVKM, per germline. The CDR3 extends over 15 amino acids. Germline trimming cut 6 bases from V and 6 bases from J; bases unmatched to any gene: 8.

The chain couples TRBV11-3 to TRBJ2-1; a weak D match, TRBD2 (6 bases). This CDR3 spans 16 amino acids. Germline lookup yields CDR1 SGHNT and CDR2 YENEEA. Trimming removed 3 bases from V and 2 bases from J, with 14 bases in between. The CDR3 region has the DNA TGTGCCAGCAGCTTCGGGGGAGCTAGTCCCTACAATGAGCAGTTCTTC. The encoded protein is CASSFGGASPYNEQFF. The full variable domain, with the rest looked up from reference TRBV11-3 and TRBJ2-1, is EAGVVQSPRYKIIEKKQPVAFWCNPISGHNTLYWYLQNLGQGPELLIRYENEEAVDDSQLPKDRFSAERLKGVDSTLKIQPAELGDSAVYLCASSFGGASPYNEQFFGPGTRLTVL.

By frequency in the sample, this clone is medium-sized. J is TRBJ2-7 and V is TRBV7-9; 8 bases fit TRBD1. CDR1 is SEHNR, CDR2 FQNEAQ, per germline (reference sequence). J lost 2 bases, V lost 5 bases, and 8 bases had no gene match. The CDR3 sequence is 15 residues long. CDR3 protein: CASSPLDRGTYEQYF. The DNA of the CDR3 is TGTGCCAGCAGCCCCTTAGACAGGGGCACCTACGAGCAGTACTTC.

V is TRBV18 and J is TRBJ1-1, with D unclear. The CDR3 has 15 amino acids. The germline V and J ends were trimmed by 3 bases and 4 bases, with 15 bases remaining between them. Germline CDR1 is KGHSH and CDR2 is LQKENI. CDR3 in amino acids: CASSPKASYPTEAFF. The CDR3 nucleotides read TGTGCCAGCTCACCGAAAGCCTCCTACCCCACTGAAGCTTTCTTT.

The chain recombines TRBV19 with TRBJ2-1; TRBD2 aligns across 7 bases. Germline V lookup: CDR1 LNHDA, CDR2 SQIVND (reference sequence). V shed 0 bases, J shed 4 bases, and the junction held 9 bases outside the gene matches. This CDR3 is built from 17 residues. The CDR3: CASSIDRVSGLYNEQFF. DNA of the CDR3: TGTGCCAGTAGTATAGATCGGGTTAGCGGGCTTTACAATGAGCAGTTCTTC.

The CDR3 region is CASSYSGDNIQYF. In DNA form, the CDR3 reads TGTGCCAGCAGTTACTCGGGGGACAACATTCAGTACTTC. The V call is TRBV6-6, the J call TRBJ2-4; tentatively, D is TRBD1 or TRBD2 (5 bases each). Germline CDR1 MNHNY, CDR2 SVGAGI (reference sequence). CDR3 size: 13 residues. V was clipped by 0 bases and J by 7 bases, with 7 bases between them.

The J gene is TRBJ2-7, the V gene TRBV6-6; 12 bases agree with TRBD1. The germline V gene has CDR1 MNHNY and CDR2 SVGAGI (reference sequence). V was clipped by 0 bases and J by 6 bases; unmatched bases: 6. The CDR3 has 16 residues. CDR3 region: CASSYSPGQGAVEQYF. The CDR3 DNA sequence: TGTGCCAGCAGTTACTCTCCGGGACAGGGGGCTGTCGAGCAGTACTTC.

The CDR3 region has the DNA TGCGCCAGCAGCTTGAGCTCGATTAGGGCAGGGCGGAATCAGCCCCAGCATTTT. Amino acids: CASSLSSIRAGRNQPQHF. The gene calls are TRBV5-1 and TRBJ1-5, with D perhaps TRBD1 (5 bases). CDR3 length equals 18 residues. Looked up from germline, CDR1 is SGHRS and CDR2 is YFSETQ. Trimming stripped 1 base from V and 4 bases from J, with 21 bases between.

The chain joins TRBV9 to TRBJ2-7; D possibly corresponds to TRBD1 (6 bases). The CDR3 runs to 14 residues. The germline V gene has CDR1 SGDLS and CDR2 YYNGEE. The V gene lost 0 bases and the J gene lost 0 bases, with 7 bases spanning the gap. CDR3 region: CASSVDRASYEQYF. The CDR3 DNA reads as TGTGCCAGCAGCGTAGACAGGGCCTCCTACGAGCAGTACTTC.

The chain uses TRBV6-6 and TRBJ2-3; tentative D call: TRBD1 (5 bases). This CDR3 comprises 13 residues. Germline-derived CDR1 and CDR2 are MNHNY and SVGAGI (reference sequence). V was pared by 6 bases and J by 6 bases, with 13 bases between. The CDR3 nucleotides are TGTGCCAGCAGCAGGAAGGGGCCCGATACGCAGTATTTT. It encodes CASSRKGPDTQYF.

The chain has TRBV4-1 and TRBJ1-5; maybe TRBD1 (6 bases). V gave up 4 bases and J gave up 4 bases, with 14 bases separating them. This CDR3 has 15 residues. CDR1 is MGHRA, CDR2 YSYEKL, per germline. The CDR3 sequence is CASSRTTGQNQPQHF. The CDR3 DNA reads TGCGCCAGCAGCCGAACAACTGGACAGAATCAGCCCCAGCATTTT.

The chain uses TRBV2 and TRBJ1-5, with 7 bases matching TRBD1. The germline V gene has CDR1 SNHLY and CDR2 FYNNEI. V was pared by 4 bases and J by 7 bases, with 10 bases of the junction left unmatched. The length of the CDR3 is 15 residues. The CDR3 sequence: CASSGDRARGQPQHF. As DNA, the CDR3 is TGTGCCAGCAGTGGAGACAGGGCCCGGGGGCAGCCCCAGCATTTT.

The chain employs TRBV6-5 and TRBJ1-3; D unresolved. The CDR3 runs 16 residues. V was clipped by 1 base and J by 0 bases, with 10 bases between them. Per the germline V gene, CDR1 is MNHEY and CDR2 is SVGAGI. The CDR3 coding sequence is TGTGCCAGCAGTTACTTGCAACAGACCTCTGGAAACACCATATATTTT. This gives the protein CASSYLQQTSGNTIYF.

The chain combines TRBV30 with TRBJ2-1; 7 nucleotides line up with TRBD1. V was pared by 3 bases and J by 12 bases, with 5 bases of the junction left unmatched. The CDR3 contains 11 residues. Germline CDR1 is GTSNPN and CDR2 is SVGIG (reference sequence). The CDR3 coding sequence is TGTGCCTGGAGGTTCGGGACAGCGCAGTTCTTC. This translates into CAWRFGTAQFF.

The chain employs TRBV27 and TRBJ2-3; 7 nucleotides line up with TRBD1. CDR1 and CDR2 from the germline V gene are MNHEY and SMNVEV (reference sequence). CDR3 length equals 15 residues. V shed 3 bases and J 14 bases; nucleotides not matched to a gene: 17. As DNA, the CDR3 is TGTGCCAGCAGTTTCCGAGGACAGGCAGGACAAGTGGCGTATTTT. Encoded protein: CASSFRGQAGQVAYF.

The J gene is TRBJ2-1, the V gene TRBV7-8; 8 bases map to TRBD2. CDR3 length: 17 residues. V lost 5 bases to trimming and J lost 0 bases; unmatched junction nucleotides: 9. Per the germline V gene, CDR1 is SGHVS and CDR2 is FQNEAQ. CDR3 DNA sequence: TGTGCCAGCAGCCCATGGGGTAGCGGGGCCTCCTACAATGAGCAGTTCTTC. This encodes CASSPWGSGASYNEQFF.

In nucleotides, the CDR3 is TGTGCCACCAGCAGAGTACGAGACAGGAATCAGCCCCAGCATTTT. This translates into CATSRVRDRNQPQHF. The chain has TRBV15 and TRBJ1-5; TRBD1 might be the D (6 bases). Germline loops: CDR1 LNHNV, CDR2 YYDKDF (reference sequence). The germline V and J ends were trimmed by 1 base and 4 bases, with 11 bases remaining between them. The CDR3 totals 15 residues.

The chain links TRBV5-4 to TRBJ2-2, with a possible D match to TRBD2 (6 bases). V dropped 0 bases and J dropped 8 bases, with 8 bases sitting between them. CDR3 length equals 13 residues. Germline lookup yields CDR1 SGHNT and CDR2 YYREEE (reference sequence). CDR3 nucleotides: TGTGCCAGCAGCTTGGCCCGGGGGGGGGAGCTGTTTTTT. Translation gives CASSLARGGELFF.

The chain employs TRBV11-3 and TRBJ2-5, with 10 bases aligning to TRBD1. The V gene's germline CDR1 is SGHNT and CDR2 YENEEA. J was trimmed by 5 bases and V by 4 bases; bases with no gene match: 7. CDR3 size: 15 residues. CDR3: CASSSRTGGLETQYF. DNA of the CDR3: TGTGCCAGCAGCTCACGGACAGGGGGATTGGAGACCCAGTACTTC.

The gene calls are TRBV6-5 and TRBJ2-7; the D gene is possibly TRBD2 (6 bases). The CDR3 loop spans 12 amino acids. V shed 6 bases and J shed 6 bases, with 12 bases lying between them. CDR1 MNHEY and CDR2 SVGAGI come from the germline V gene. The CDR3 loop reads CASSQTSFEQYF. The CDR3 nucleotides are TGTGCCAGCAGCCAAACTAGCTTCGAGCAGTACTTC.

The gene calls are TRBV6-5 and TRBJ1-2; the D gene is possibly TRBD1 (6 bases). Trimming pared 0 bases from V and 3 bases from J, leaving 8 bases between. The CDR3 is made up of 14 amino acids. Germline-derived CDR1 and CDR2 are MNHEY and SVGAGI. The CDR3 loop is CASSYSPGDYGYTF. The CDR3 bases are TGTGCCAGCAGTTACTCGCCAGGGGACTATGGCTACACCTTC.

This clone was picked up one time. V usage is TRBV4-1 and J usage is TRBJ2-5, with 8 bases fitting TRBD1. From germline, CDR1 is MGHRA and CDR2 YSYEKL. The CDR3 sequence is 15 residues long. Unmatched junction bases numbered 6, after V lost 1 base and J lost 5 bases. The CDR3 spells CASSQGGQGAETQYF. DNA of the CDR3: TGCGCCAGCAGCCAAGGGGGGCAGGGGGCGGAGACCCAGTACTTC.

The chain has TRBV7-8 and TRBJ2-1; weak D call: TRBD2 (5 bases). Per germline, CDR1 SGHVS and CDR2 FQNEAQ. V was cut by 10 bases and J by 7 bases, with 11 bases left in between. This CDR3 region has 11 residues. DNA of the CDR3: TGTGCCACCGGACTTAAAAATGAGCAGTTCTTC. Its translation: CATGLKNEQFF.

CDR3 protein: CASSLAVSGLTSTDTQYF. Here the CDR3 DNA reads TGTGCCAGCAGCTTGGCGGTATCAGGTTTGACTAGCACAGATACGCAGTATTTT. This chain uses TRBV5-6 with TRBJ2-3; unclear D gene. The germline V and J ends were trimmed by 0 bases and 0 bases, with 17 bases remaining between them. The CDR3 is 18 residues long. Looked up from germline, CDR1 is SGHDT and CDR2 is YYEEEE.

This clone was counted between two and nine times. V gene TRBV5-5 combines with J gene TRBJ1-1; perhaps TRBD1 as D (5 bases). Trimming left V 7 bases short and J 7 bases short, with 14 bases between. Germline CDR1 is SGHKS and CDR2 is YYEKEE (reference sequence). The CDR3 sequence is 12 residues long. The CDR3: CASYRGYDEAFF. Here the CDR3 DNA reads TGTGCCAGCTACCGGGGGTATGATGAAGCTTTCTTT.

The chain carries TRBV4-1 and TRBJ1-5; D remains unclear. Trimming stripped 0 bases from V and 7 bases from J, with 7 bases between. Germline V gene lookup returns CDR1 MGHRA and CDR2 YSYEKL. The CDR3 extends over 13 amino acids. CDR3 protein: CASSQELSQPQHF. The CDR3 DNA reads TGCGCCAGCAGCCAAGAGCTTTCGCAGCCCCAGCATTTT.

In nucleotides, the CDR3 is TGCGCCAGCAGCCAAGGATGGGGGCCCAGCAGGGCCACTGAAGCTTTCTTT. It specifies CASSQGWGPSRATEAFF. The rearrangement links TRBV4-1 to TRBJ1-1; a possible D gene is TRBD1 (6 bases). The V gene lost 1 base and the J gene lost 4 bases, with 19 bases spanning the gap. Germline CDR1 MGHRA, CDR2 YSYEKL. The CDR3 is 17 residues long.

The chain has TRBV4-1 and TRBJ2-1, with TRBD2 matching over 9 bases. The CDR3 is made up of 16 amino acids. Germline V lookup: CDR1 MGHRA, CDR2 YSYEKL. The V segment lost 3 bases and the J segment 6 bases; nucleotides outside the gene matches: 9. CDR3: CASSQEASGIGNEQFF. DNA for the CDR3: TGCGCCAGCAGCCAGGAGGCTAGCGGGATTGGCAATGAGCAGTTCTTC.